Each of the 7 T cell receptor beta chains below was sequenced from the same sample in a study of blood T cell repertoires in COVID-19. Libraries were prepared by immunoSEQ multiplex PCR; TCRdb keeps only in-frame clonotypes and omits some of them. The repertoire holds approximately 31,000 clones, over 90% seen once, with about an eighth in the top ten. Sequencing was carried out using peripheral blood. Receptors originate from a human donor in a cohort sampled during active COVID-19.

The chain recombines TRBV6-5 with TRBJ2-7; the match to TRBD2 covers 8 bases. The CDR3 is made up of 15 amino acids. The trim removed 7 bases at V and 2 bases at J, leaving 10 bases unmatched. Germline V gene data show CDR1 as MNHEY and CDR2 as SVGAGI. The CDR3 loop is CASTLPTGLAYEQYF. The CDR3 nucleotides are TGTGCCAGCACTTTACCAACGGGACTAGCCTACGAGCAGTACTTC.

The chain uses TRBV7-2 and TRBJ2-5; 10 bases match TRBD1. Germline CDR1 SGHTA, CDR2 FQGNSA. With V trimmed by 5 bases and J by 4 bases, 10 bases remained unmatched. The CDR3 consists of 16 residues. The CDR3 DNA follows: TGTGCCAGCAGCACCCGGACAGGGGGATTGGGAGAGACCCAGTACTTC. It is translated as CASSTRTGGLGETQYF.

This clone is a singleton in its sample. This chain joins TRBV7-9 and TRBJ2-7; 9 nucleotides line up with TRBD2. V shed 1 base and J 0 bases; nucleotides not matched to a gene: 1. Germline V gives CDR1 SEHNR, CDR2 FQNEAQ (reference sequence). This CDR3 contains 15 residues. CDR3 sequence reads: CASSLGSGSSYEQYF. CDR3 coding DNA: TGTGCCAGCAGCTTAGGTAGCGGGAGCTCCTACGAGCAGTACTTC.

The genes are TRBV7-9 and TRBJ1-1; possible D gene TRBD1, 5 bases. CDR1 is SEHNR, CDR2 FQNEAQ, per germline (reference sequence). The CDR3 covers 13 residues. Trimming shortened V by 1 base and J by 6 bases, and 9 bases separated the two germline ends. CDR3 in DNA: TGTGCCAGCAGCTTAGTCGGGGGAGCTGAAGCTTTCTTT. It codes for CASSLVGGAEAFF. The complete variable domain, with remaining parts taken from reference TRBV7-9 and TRBJ1-1, reads DTGVSQNPRHKITKRGQNVTFRCDPISEHNRLYWYRQTLGQGPEFLTYFQNEAQLEKSRLLSDRFSAERPKGSFSTLEIQRTEQGDSAMYLCASSLVGGAEAFFGQGTRLTVV.

The rearrangement joins TRBV20-1 to TRBJ2-1; D is perhaps TRBD2 (7 bases). CDR3 length: 14 amino acids. Trimming took 3 bases from V and 5 from J, leaving 14 bases between them. Germline V gene data show CDR1 as DFQATT and CDR2 as SNEGSKA (reference sequence). CDR3 sequence: CSASTGGANNEQFF. In DNA, the CDR3 is TGCAGTGCTAGTACGGGGGGCGCGAACAATGAGCAGTTCTTC.

This chain links TRBV11-3 with TRBJ2-3; possible D gene TRBD2, 7 bases. The V end lost 5 bases, the J end lost 4 bases, and 13 bases lay between the germline ends. This CDR3 spans 14 amino acids. Germline V gives CDR1 SGHNT, CDR2 YENEEA. This CDR3 is CASSARGGADTQYF. CDR3 nucleotides: TGTGCCAGCAGCGCCAGAGGGGGGGCAGATACGCAGTATTTT.

Comments on this clone: A junction end diverges from the germline sequence, so it may reflect a read error. The V gene is TRBV11-2, the J gene TRBJ2-1, with D possibly TRBD2 on 5 matching bases. Germline V CDR1 and CDR2: SGHAT, FQNNGV. The length of the CDR3 is 17 residues. The DNA of the CDR3 is TGTGCCAGCAGCTTACACTTTCGGGCTAGCTCCTACAATGAGCAGCTCTTC. Translation: CASSLHFRASSYNEQLF.